The rows below give T cell receptor beta chains drawn from one sample of a study of T cell responses to AZD1222 COVID-19 vaccine. Using immunoSEQ multiplex PCR, the repertoire was profiled, and TCRdb retains in-frame clones only, with some absent. The sample carries about 96,000 clones, almost 90% recorded once. Material: peripheral blood, obtained on day 0 of AZD1222 vaccination. The receptors here all came from an adult in good health. Both conserved end residues are part of each CDR3. D genes are given only for firm matches. Clone size appears in some rows only: once, few, many, or a class for an expanded clone.

d_call	v_call	clone_size	j_call	cdr3_aa	cdr3_nt
.	TRBV28	.	TRBJ2-7	CASSFNYEQYF	TGTGCCAGCAGTTTCAACTACGAGCAGTACTTC
TRBD2	TRBV5-1	.	TRBJ2-7	CASKITGTSGSTNYEQYF	TGCGCCAGCAAAATAACCGGGACTAGCGGGTCGACGAACTACGAGCAGTACTTC
TRBD2	TRBV29-1	.	TRBJ2-3	CSVGRRLTDTQYF	TGCAGCGTCGGGAGGCGGCTAACAGATACGCAGTATTTT
.	TRBV6-6	.	TRBJ1-5	CASSRENQPQHF	TGTGCCAGCAGCAGGGAGAATCAGCCCCAGCATTTT
.	TRBV29-1	.	TRBJ1-1	CSVLSGDTEAFF	TGCAGCGTTCTAAGCGGGGACACTGAAGCTTTCTTT
.	TRBV19	.	TRBJ2-7	CASSIVLESYEQYF	TGTGCCAGTAGTATAGTGCTGGAATCCTACGAGCAGTACTTC
TRBD1	TRBV6-2/TRBV6-3	.	TRBJ2-1	CASSRAGGRNNEQFF	TGTGCCAGCAGCCGGGCAGGGGGCAGAAACAATGAGCAGTTCTTC
.	TRBV3-1/TRBV3-2	.	TRBJ2-7	CASSQNRAYEQYF	TGTGCCAGCAGCCAGAACAGAGCCTACGAGCAGTACTTC
TRBD2	TRBV2	.	TRBJ2-7	CASTGLTSGLSYEQYF	TGTGCCAGCACGGGATTGACTAGCGGATTGTCCTACGAGCAGTACTTC
TRBD1	TRBV7-9	.	TRBJ1-1	CASSSRQGGSTEAFF	TGTGCCAGCAGCTCCAGACAGGGGGGAAGCACTGAAGCTTTCTTT
.	TRBV19	few	TRBJ2-7	CASSSRGLDEQYF	TGTGCCAGTAGTAGTAGGGGACTTGACGAGCAGTACTTC
TRBD2	TRBV3-1/TRBV3-2	.	TRBJ2-1	CASSQEVNSGNGQFF	TGTGCCAGCAGCCAAGAGGTGAATAGCGGGAATGGGCAGTTCTTC
.	TRBV9	once	TRBJ1-1	CASSVAEVNTEAFF	TGTGCCAGCAGCGTAGCCGAAGTGAACACTGAAGCTTTCTTT
TRBD1	TRBV30	.	TRBJ2-3	CAWRDSQGANTQYF	TGTGCCTGGAGGGATTCACAGGGGGCGAATACGCAGTATTTT
.	TRBV6-5	.	TRBJ2-3	CASPGRRVSTDTQYF	TGTGCCAGCCCCGGTAGGCGGGTAAGCACAGATACGCAGTATTTT
.	TRBV7-2	.	TRBJ2-1	CATRRGNEQFF	TGTGCCACCCGGAGGGGCAATGAGCAGTTCTTC
.	TRBV2	.	TRBJ2-3	CASSVVGRTDTQYF	TGTGCCAGCAGTGTGGTGGGGCGCACAGATACGCAGTATTTT
.	TRBV5-1	.	TRBJ2-2	CASSLADTGELFF	TGCGCCAGCAGCTTGGCGGACACCGGGGAGCTGTTTTTT
.	TRBV7-6	once	TRBJ2-2	CASSLGPTGELFF	TGTGCCAGCAGCTTAGGACCGACCGGGGAGCTGTTTTTT
.	TRBV29-1	.	TRBJ2-7	CSALQGYEQYF	TGCAGCGCCTTACAGGGCTACGAGCAGTACTTC
.	TRBV7-2	.	TRBJ1-5	CASSLRLEGDQPQHF	TGTGCCAGCAGCTTAAGGTTGGAGGGGGATCAGCCCCAGCATTTT
TRBD2	TRBV7-6	.	TRBJ2-3	CASSLDPGTSGRDTQYF	TGTGCCAGCAGCTTAGACCCCGGGACTAGCGGGAGAGATACGCAGTATTTT